This TCR beta chain stems from a study of PD-1 blockade in classical Hodgkin lymphoma. Comments on this clone: Antigen unknown.

The table came from immunoSEQ multiplex PCR; TCRdb's copy has only in-frame clones and leaves some out. The sample holds 6,500 to 8,500 clones; roughly 90% are singletons and the top ten take approximately 42%. Noted time point: cycle 4 day 1 (C4D1), after 6 weeks of nivolumab. Autologous stem cell transplantation was followed by relapse in every patient, and brentuximab vedotin exposure varied. Germline CDR1 is MDHEN and CDR2 is SYDVKM. The germline V and J ends were trimmed by 6 bases and 11 bases, with 11 bases remaining between them. This CDR3 region has 11 residues. Findings of the study overall: Diversity similar to that of newly diagnosed patients was seen at baseline in complete responders. The study reported lower baseline TCR diversity in newly diagnosed patients than in healthy donors.

The V gene is TRBV28, the J gene TRBJ2-1, with D maybe TRBD1 (6 bases). This TCR derives from a human donor with classical Hodgkin lymphoma. The sample was peripheral blood mononuclear cells (PBMCs), taken before the fourth cycle of nivolumab. CDR3 sequence: CASRGTTKQFF. The DNA of the CDR3 is TGTGCCAGCAGGGGGACAACCAAGCAGTTCTTC.